The 25 T cell receptor beta chains below all came from one sample that was sequenced in a study of blood T cell repertoires in COVID-19. Generated by immunoSEQ multiplex PCR, the TCRdb table keeps only in-frame clones and is missing some. This sample carries around 300,000 clones, 80% to 95% of them seen once, and the ten largest clones take approximately 7.5%. Material: peripheral blood. The receptors come from a woman aged 30 to 39 with COVID-19, enrolled during active disease.

This clone was observed a handful of times. V gene TRBV29-1 combines with J gene TRBJ2-7; the match to TRBD2 covers 8 bases. This CDR3 comprises 13 residues. The ends lost 3 bases at V and 4 bases at J; junction bases unmatched: 5. The germline gives CDR1 SQVTM, CDR2 ANQGSEA. The CDR3 DNA reads TGCAGCGTTGAGGAGAGCGGGAGATACGAGCAGTACTTC. Translation gives CSVEESGRYEQYF.

The rearrangement joins TRBV7-9 to TRBJ1-1; tentative D call: TRBD1 (5 bases). Germline CDR1 SEHNR, CDR2 FQNEAQ (reference sequence). V was pared by 5 bases and J by 5 bases, with 12 bases between. This CDR3 region has 13 residues. Here the CDR3 reads CASSPTASTEAFF. The CDR3 DNA reads as TGTGCCAGCAGCCCGACAGCCTCAACTGAAGCTTTCTTT.

The count of this clone is one. The V gene is TRBV11-3, the J gene TRBJ2-1; D might be TRBD2 (5 bases). The CDR3 is made up of 14 amino acids. CDR1 is SGHNT, CDR2 YENEEA, per germline. The germline V and J ends were trimmed by 0 bases and 6 bases, with 9 bases remaining between them. CDR3 region: CASSLDRGFNEQFF. CDR3 bases: TGTGCCAGCAGCTTAGATCGCGGGTTCAATGAGCAGTTCTTC.

This sequence joins TRBV2 and TRBJ2-5; D unresolved. The CDR3 extends over 14 amino acids. Per the germline V gene, CDR1 is SNHLY and CDR2 is FYNNEI. V was clipped by 3 bases and J by 1 base, with 9 bases between them. This CDR3 is CASSDPGSQETQYF. The CDR3 DNA follows: TGTGCCAGCAGTGACCCCGGGTCCCAAGAGACCCAGTACTTC.

The V gene is TRBV19, the J gene TRBJ2-5; 12 bases line up with TRBD1. There are 14 residues in the CDR3. The V and J ends lost 11 bases and 4 bases, in that order; junction bases with no gene match: 8. Germline V lookup: CDR1 LNHDA, CDR2 SQIVND (reference sequence). The CDR3 is CAYTRDRGRETQYF. As DNA, the CDR3 is TGTGCCTATACCCGGGACAGGGGGCGAGAGACCCAGTACTTC.

The CDR3 spells CATSDSRGTGRATEQYF. The CDR3 DNA reads TGTGCCACCAGTGATTCGCGGGGGACAGGGAGGGCCACCGAGCAGTACTTC. V is TRBV24-1 and J is TRBJ2-7, with 9 bases identical to TRBD1. V dropped 2 bases and J dropped 6; count of bases not matched to a gene: 13. There are 17 residues in the CDR3. The germline gives CDR1 KGHDR, CDR2 SFDVKD.

The V call is TRBV18, the J call TRBJ2-1, with 9 bases aligning to TRBD2. The germline V gene encodes CDR1 KGHSH and CDR2 LQKENI. CDR3 size: 13 residues. Unmatched junction bases numbered 5, after V lost 5 bases and J lost 9 bases. The CDR3 loop is CASSEAGGSEQFF. CDR3 sequence (DNA): TGTGCCAGCTCAGAGGCGGGAGGGAGTGAGCAGTTCTTC.

The genes are TRBV6-5 and TRBJ1-4; 9 nucleotides agree with TRBD1. The V and J ends lost 4 bases and 6 bases, in that order; junction bases with no gene match: 3. The CDR3 loop spans 14 amino acids. The germline V gene encodes CDR1 MNHEY and CDR2 SVGAGI. The CDR3 DNA is TGTGCCAGCAGTTTGACAGGGGGAGATGAAAAACTGTTTTTT. Amino acid sequence: CASSLTGGDEKLFF.

This clone was picked up one time. The chain uses TRBV28 and TRBJ2-7; 7 nucleotides agree with TRBD1. The CDR3 totals 16 residues. Germline trimming cut 3 bases from V and 4 bases from J; bases unmatched to any gene: 12. CDR1 is MDHEN, CDR2 SYDVKM, per germline. For the CDR3, the DNA is TGTGCCAGCAGTTTGTCCTCCGGGGACAGTTGGTACGAGCAGTACTTC. This sequence encodes CASSLSSGDSWYEQYF.

The chain recombines TRBV4-1 with TRBJ1-1, with a tentative D call TRBD1 (5 bases). Germline CDR1 reads MGHRA; CDR2 reads YSYEKL. The CDR3 extends over 15 amino acids. Trimming left V 3 bases short and J 1 base short, with 12 bases between. The CDR3 DNA follows: TGCGCCAGCAGCCAGGACATAGGGTGGAACACTGAAGCTTTCTTT. Protein: CASSQDIGWNTEAFF.

This sequence joins TRBV9 and TRBJ2-7; a possible D gene is TRBD2 (5 bases). The CDR3 contains 15 residues. Trimming pared 4 bases from V and 0 bases from J, leaving 14 bases between. Germline assignment: CDR1 SGDLS and CDR2 YYNGEE. CDR3 sequence (DNA): TGTGCCAGCAGCCCCCTAGCTAGGAGCTCCTACGAGCAGTACTTC. Its translation is CASSPLARSSYEQYF.

The gene calls are TRBV5-8 and TRBJ1-6; possible D gene TRBD1, 6 bases. The CDR3 contains 14 residues. V gave up 3 bases and J gave up 7 bases, with 11 bases separating them. Germline values: CDR1 SGHTS, CDR2 YDEGEE. The CDR3 protein is CASSYGTTNSPLHF. CDR3 nucleotides: TGTGCCAGCAGCTACGGGACAACCAATTCACCCCTCCACTTT.

The table lists this clone with a count of one. The genes are TRBV9 and TRBJ2-7, with TRBD2 matching over 13 bases. The CDR3 has 16 residues. Germline V gene lookup returns CDR1 SGDLS and CDR2 YYNGEE. The ends lost 3 bases at V and 2 bases at J; junction bases unmatched: 5. CDR3: CASSGPGTSGAYEQYF. The CDR3 coding sequence is TGTGCCAGCAGCGGTCCCGGGACTAGCGGGGCCTACGAGCAGTACTTC.

The chain joins TRBV7-6 to TRBJ1-1, with 9 nucleotides matching TRBD1. V trimming: 0 bases; J trimming: 9 bases; junction bases outside the gene matches: 2. This CDR3 comprises 13 residues. Germline V gives CDR1 SGHVS, CDR2 FNYEAQ. The chain's CDR3 is CASSLADRGKAFF. CDR3 nucleotide sequence: TGTGCCAGCAGCTTAGCCGACAGGGGGAAAGCTTTCTTT.

The rearrangement uses TRBV5-4 and TRBJ1-2; TRBD1 agrees at 10 bases. The J segment lost 8 bases and the V segment lost 4 bases, leaving 2 bases of the junction unmatched. Germline loops: CDR1 SGHNT, CDR2 YYREEE (reference sequence). This CDR3 comprises 12 residues. The CDR3 sequence is CASSGTGEGYTF. The CDR3 region has the DNA TGTGCCAGCAGCGGGACAGGGGAAGGCTACACCTTC.

This chain uses TRBV30 with TRBJ1-1, with 7 bases aligning to TRBD1. The CDR3 totals 15 residues. CDR1 is GTSNPN, CDR2 SVGIG, per germline (reference sequence). V dropped 2 bases and J dropped 4; count of bases not matched to a gene: 10. The CDR3 bases are TGTGCCTGGAGTACCCACAGGGGTTCGCCCACTGAAGCTTTCTTT. This gives the protein CAWSTHRGSPTEAFF.

The chain joins TRBV2 to TRBJ1-1; possibly TRBD1 for D (5 bases). Between the trimmed V and J ends, which lost 4 bases and 3 bases, there was a span of 15 bases. This CDR3 comprises 15 residues. The V gene's germline CDR1 is SNHLY and CDR2 FYNNEI. CDR3 loop: CASSVLAGYDTEAFF. The CDR3 nucleotides are TGTGCCAGCAGTGTCCTGGCAGGGTACGACACTGAAGCTTTCTTT.

The chain has TRBV19 and TRBJ1-2; 7 nucleotides agree with TRBD1. This CDR3 is built from 12 residues. Per the germline V gene, CDR1 is LNHDA and CDR2 is SQIVND (reference sequence). J gave up 8 bases and V 10 bases, and 10 bases lay outside the gene matches. CDR3: CATRDRDQGYTF. The CDR3 DNA reads TGTGCCACCAGAGACAGGGATCAAGGCTACACCTTC. Looking up the rest from reference TRBV19 and TRBJ1-2 gives the full variable domain: DGGITQSPKYLFRKEGQNVTLSCEQNLNHDAMYWYRQDPGQGLRLIYYSQIVNDFQKGDIAEGYSVSREKKESFPLTVTSAQKNPTAFYLCATRDRDQGYTFGSGTRLTVV.

The V call is TRBV5-8, the J call TRBJ2-3; 7 bases line up with TRBD1. This CDR3 is 13 amino acids long. Trimming cost V 7 bases and J 6 bases; bases outside gene matches: 8. CDR1 is SGHTS and CDR2 is YDEGEE in the germline V gene. For the CDR3, the DNA is TGTGCCAGCCGAAATACAGGGGCCGATACGCAGTATTTT. It codes for CASRNTGADTQYF.

In regard to this clone: A read error is possible here, since a much larger clone lies one base away. The chain joins TRBV7-2 to TRBJ2-7; 10 bases agree with TRBD1. The CDR3 covers 13 residues. V lost 3 bases to trimming and J lost 5 bases; unmatched junction nucleotides: 1. Germline-derived CDR1 and CDR2 are SGHTA and FQGNSA. CDR3 in DNA: TGTGCCAGCAGCTTGACAGGGGGCCACGAGCAGTACTTC. Translating gives CASSLTGGHEQYF.

The V gene is TRBV19, the J gene TRBJ1-2; 7 positions agree with TRBD1. The CDR3 is 17 residues long. CDR1 LNHDA and CDR2 SQIVND come from the germline V gene (reference sequence). V shed 5 bases and J 1 base; nucleotides not matched to a gene: 13. The CDR3, as DNA: TGTGCCAGTAGTGATCCGGGACAGAGTTTCTTTAACTATGGCTACACCTTC. Protein product: CASSDPGQSFFNYGYTF.

The V gene is TRBV19, the J gene TRBJ2-4; TRBD1 might be the D (6 bases). Germline V gives CDR1 LNHDA, CDR2 SQIVND (reference sequence). V was cut by 5 bases and J by 3 bases, with 20 bases left in between. CDR3 length: 17 amino acids. CDR3 in amino acids: CASSESLKGHYKNIQYF. CDR3 sequence (DNA): TGTGCCAGTAGTGAAAGTTTGAAGGGACATTACAAAAACATTCAGTACTTC.

This clone was observed a single time. One junction end does not reproduce the germline sequence, and a read error may be involved. The chain links TRBV10-3 to TRBJ2-1, with 15 bases that match TRBD2. The CDR3 consists of 16 residues. Germline values: CDR1 ENHRY, CDR2 SYGVKD. As DNA, the CDR3 is TGTGCCATCAGTGAGCCCGGGACTAGCGGGAGGAACCTCGTGGTCTTC. Protein sequence: CAISEPGTSGRNLVVF.

The J gene is TRBJ1-5, the V gene TRBV4-3; D uncertain. The germline CDR1 and CDR2 sequences are LGHNA and YSLEER. This CDR3 has 15 residues. Trimming removed 1 base at V and 6 bases at J, with 13 bases between. The DNA of the CDR3 is TGCGCCAGCAGCCAAGTCGCGGGATTCGGTCAGCCCCAGCATTTT. The encoded protein is CASSQVAGFGQPQHF.

J is TRBJ1-2 and V is TRBV30; TRBD1 might be the D (6 bases). V was pared by 3 bases and J by 8 bases, with 13 bases between. The germline V gene encodes CDR1 GTSNPN and CDR2 SVGIG (reference sequence). The CDR3 is 12 amino acids. The CDR3: CAWSRGPGGYTF. In DNA, the CDR3 is TGTGCCTGGAGCAGGGGCCCTGGGGGCTACACCTTC.